The next 25 T cell receptor beta chains were all read from a single sample in a study of PD-1 blockade in classical Hodgkin lymphoma. Each of the patients experienced relapse following autologous stem cell transplantation, and their brentuximab vedotin exposure differed. The repertoire was sequenced with immunoSEQ multiplex PCR; TCRdb's copy has only in-frame clones and lacks some. The data contain 15,000 or so clones, about 80% of them singletons. This specimen consisted of peripheral blood mononuclear cells (PBMCs), obtained at baseline. These receptors all stem from a human donor with classical Hodgkin lymphoma.

The genes are TRBV30 and TRBJ1-1, with 7 nucleotides matching TRBD1. Germline values: CDR1 GTSNPN, CDR2 SVGIG (reference sequence). V was pared by 2 bases and J by 10 bases, with 7 bases of the junction left unmatched. The CDR3 consists of 12 residues. DNA for the CDR3: TGTGCCTGGAGTCCCGGCAGGGGGAGAGCTTTCTTT. Its translation: CAWSPGRGRAFF.

The V and J genes are TRBV6-6 and TRBJ2-5, with D unresolved. CDR3 length: 14 residues. The V end lost 6 bases, the J end lost 8 bases, and 19 bases lay between the germline ends. Germline assignment: CDR1 MNHNY and CDR2 SVGAGI (reference sequence). This CDR3 is CASSARNPPGTQYF. The CDR3 bases are TGTGCCAGCAGCGCTAGGAATCCCCCAGGAACCCAGTACTTC.

The rearrangement joins TRBV7-8 to TRBJ1-1, with a tentative D call TRBD1 (5 bases). In germline, CDR1 is SGHVS, CDR2 FQNEAQ. CDR3 length equals 14 residues. V was clipped by 6 bases and J by 1 base, with 12 bases between them. For the CDR3, the DNA is TGTGCCAGCAGTCCCCGCGGGGGGAACACTGAAGCTTTCTTT. Translating gives CASSPRGGNTEAFF. Drawing the rest from reference TRBV7-8 and TRBJ1-1, the complete variable domain is GAGVSQSPRYKVAKRGQDVALRCDPISGHVSLFWYQQALGQGPEFLTYFQNEAQLDKSGLPSDRFFAERPEGSVSTLKIQRTQQEDSAVYLCASSPRGGNTEAFFGQGTRLTVV.

The rearrangement joins TRBV4-3 to TRBJ2-1; 8 bases are shared with TRBD2. V lost 0 bases, J lost 3 bases, and 7 bases stayed unmatched. This CDR3 has 17 residues. CDR1 and CDR2 from the germline V gene are LGHNA and YSLEER. Here the CDR3 DNA reads TGCGCCAGCAGCCAAGAGTGGACTAGCAGCCGCTACAATGAGCAGTTCTTC. Its protein is CASSQEWTSSRYNEQFF.

This clone turned up a few times. The chain is built from TRBV2 and TRBJ2-3; 9 bases agree with TRBD2. Germline V CDR1 and CDR2: SNHLY, FYNNEI. The V gene end was trimmed by 8 bases and the J gene end by 2 bases; junction bases not matched to a gene: 14. The CDR3 is 17 amino acids. This CDR3 is CASGGVLAGRTTDTQYF. The CDR3 DNA sequence: TGTGCCAGCGGAGGGGTTCTAGCGGGGCGTACCACAGATACGCAGTATTTT.

This chain uses TRBV10-2 with TRBJ2-7; 7 positions agree with TRBD2. This CDR3 has 16 amino acids. From germline, CDR1 is WSHSY and CDR2 SAAADI. With 7 bases clipped from V and 2 bases from J, the junction kept 14 bases outside the gene matches. DNA of the CDR3: TGCGCCAGCACTGCCCTCCTGGGACTAACTGCCTACGAGCAGTACTTC. Amino acid sequence: CASTALLGLTAYEQYF.

CDR3 amino acids: CASGLASGGRQYF. CDR3 coding DNA: TGTGCCAGCGGGTTGGCTAGCGGGGGCCGCCAGTACTTC. The chain links TRBV6-1 to TRBJ2-5, with 10 bases identical to TRBD2. The CDR3 loop spans 13 amino acids. Germline V CDR1 and CDR2: MNHNS, SASEGT. V lost 8 bases and J lost 10; bases outside the gene matches: 10.

CDR3 sequence reads: CASSESSGNSYNEQFF. The CDR3 bases are TGCGCCAGCAGTGAGTCCTCAGGGAACTCCTACAATGAGCAGTTCTTC. V is TRBV10-1 and J is TRBJ2-1, with TRBD1 as a possible D gene (5 bases). The CDR3 covers 16 residues. The ends were cut back, 0 bases at V and 0 bases at J, with 9 bases in the middle. Germline-derived CDR1 and CDR2 are WNHNN and SYGVQD (reference sequence).

The chain carries TRBV19 and TRBJ1-4; no firm D call. CDR1 LNHDA and CDR2 SQIVND come from the germline V gene (reference sequence). V was clipped by 8 bases and J by 0 bases, with 19 bases between them. The CDR3 consists of 17 residues. Here the CDR3 DNA reads TGTGCCAGTTGCGTTTCATTACGATATGCAACTAATGAAAAACTGTTTTTT. Translating it yields CASCVSLRYATNEKLFF.

The DNA for the CDR3 is TGTGCCAGTAGTTTCGCAGGGGGGAGCACTGAAGCTTTCTTT. Amino acid sequence: CASSFAGGSTEAFF. V usage is TRBV19 and J usage is TRBJ1-1; 7 nucleotides match TRBD1. The CDR3 loop spans 14 amino acids. From germline, CDR1 is LNHDA and CDR2 SQIVND (reference sequence). V trimming: 5 bases; J trimming: 4 bases; junction bases outside the gene matches: 7.

This chain's CDR3 is CASSLVSTGTNSPLHF. The CDR3 DNA reads TGTGCCAGCAGCTTAGTTTCGACAGGGACTAATTCACCCCTCCACTTT. The chain recombines TRBV7-8 with TRBJ1-6, with 7 bases aligning to TRBD1. There are 16 residues in the CDR3. Trimming at V came to 1 base and at J to 6 bases, leaving 6 bases not matched to a gene. Germline lookup yields CDR1 SGHVS and CDR2 FQNEAQ.

The chain combines TRBV5-4 with TRBJ2-1; 11 bases match TRBD1. V lost 3 bases to trimming and J lost 7 bases; unmatched junction nucleotides: 3. In germline, CDR1 is SGHNT, CDR2 YYREEE (reference sequence). The CDR3 covers 14 residues. In DNA form, the CDR3 reads TGTGCCAGCAGCTGGGGACAGGGGGGAAATGAGCAGTTCTTC. Its protein product is CASSWGQGGNEQFF.

The V gene is TRBV27, the J gene TRBJ1-1, with 8 positions matching TRBD1. This CDR3 contains 14 residues. V gave up 5 bases and J gave up 6 bases; unmatched junction bases: 8. Germline CDR1 reads MNHEY; CDR2 reads SMNVEV (reference sequence). The CDR3 loop is CASSLGQGTAEAFF. CDR3 in DNA: TGTGCCAGCAGTCTTGGACAGGGAACTGCTGAAGCTTTCTTT.

The chain combines TRBV11-2 with TRBJ2-3; 10 nucleotides match TRBD2. The junction had 5 bases not matched to a gene; V was cut back by 2 bases and J by 3 bases. CDR1 SGHAT and CDR2 FQNNGV come from the germline V gene. The CDR3 is made up of 16 amino acids. The CDR3 here is CASSLRLAGVTDTQYF. The CDR3 DNA is TGTGCCAGCAGCTTAAGGCTAGCGGGAGTGACAGATACGCAGTATTTT.

The CDR3 region has the DNA TGCGCCAGCAGCTTGGCCGTGGGAAGAAACACTGAAGCTTTCTTT. This gives the protein CASSLAVGRNTEAFF. The gene calls are TRBV5-1 and TRBJ1-1, with D uncertain. The CDR3 loop spans 15 amino acids. With 0 bases removed from V and 2 bases from J, the gap between germline ends came to 11 bases. Germline V gene sequence: CDR1 SGHRS, CDR2 YFSETQ.

The genes are TRBV19 and TRBJ2-3; D remains ambiguous. This CDR3 is built from 14 residues. V dropped 4 bases and J dropped 3 bases, with 11 bases sitting between them. CDR1 and CDR2 from the germline V gene are LNHDA and SQIVND (reference sequence). The CDR3 DNA sequence: TGTGCCAGTAGTACCGCGTGGGGAACAGATACGCAGTATTTT. Its protein product is CASSTAWGTDTQYF.

This sequence joins TRBV4-1 and TRBJ1-2; 9 positions match TRBD1. Germline V lookup: CDR1 MGHRA, CDR2 YSYEKL. This CDR3 spans 18 amino acids. The V gene end was trimmed by 0 bases and the J gene end by 3 bases; junction bases not matched to a gene: 11. The CDR3 DNA reads TGCGCCAGCAGCCAAGATTCCGCCGTACAGGGGGCCCACTATGGCTACACCTTC. Translation: CASSQDSAVQGAHYGYTF.

The chain carries TRBV28 and TRBJ1-4; D may be TRBD1 (5 bases). CDR1 is MDHEN and CDR2 is SYDVKM in the germline V gene. The CDR3 is made up of 20 amino acids. V shed 6 bases and J shed 6 bases, with 32 bases lying between them. CDR3 nucleotides: TGTGCCAGCAGGCCTGGGGGGGTTAGTTGGGTGTTCCCTCCCGATGAAAAACTGTTTTTT. This encodes CASRPGGVSWVFPPDEKLFF.

This clone was picked up a small number of times. This chain connects TRBV14 to TRBJ2-4; 10 positions agree with TRBD2. CDR1 and CDR2 from the germline V gene are SGHDN and FVKESK. The CDR3 has 17 residues. V lost 1 base to trimming and J lost 9 bases; unmatched junction nucleotides: 12. CDR3 protein: CASSQGWLAGEQGIQYF. In nucleotides, the CDR3 is TGTGCCAGCAGCCAAGGGTGGCTAGCGGGAGAACAGGGCATTCAGTACTTC. The full variable domain, its missing parts supplied by reference TRBV14 and TRBJ2-4, is EAGVTQFPSHSVIEKGQTVTLRCDPISGHDNLYWYRRVMGKEIKFLLHFVKESKQDESGMPNNRFLAERTGGTYSTLKVQPAELEDSGVYFCASSQGWLAGEQGIQYFGAGTRLSVL.

This clone has more than one count but fewer than ten. This chain joins TRBV5-4 and TRBJ2-5, with D possibly TRBD2 on 7 matching bases. The CDR3 consists of 16 residues. Looked up from germline, CDR1 is SGHNT and CDR2 is YYREEE (reference sequence). V lost 4 bases and J lost 2, with 18 bases in between. CDR3 in DNA: TGTGCCAGCAGCCCGGGGCTCGCGGGGGCACAAGAGACCCAGTACTTC. This translates into CASSPGLAGAQETQYF.

This clone has only a few counts. V and J are TRBV11-2 and TRBJ1-2; D is uncertain. Germline V gene lookup returns CDR1 SGHAT and CDR2 FQNNGV. Trimming cost V 2 bases and J 2 bases, with 12 bases left between them. The length of the CDR3 is 15 residues. CDR3 in amino acids: CASSLHGNSNYGYTF. The DNA of the CDR3 is TGTGCCAGCAGCTTACACGGGAATTCAAACTATGGCTACACCTTC. The full variable domain, completed using reference TRBV11-2 and TRBJ1-2, is EAGVAQSPRYKIIEKRQSVAFWCNPISGHATLYWYQQILGQGPKLLIQFQNNGVVDDSQLPKDRFSAERLKGVDSTLKIQPAKLEDSAVYLCASSLHGNSNYGYTFGSGTRLTVV.

The rearrangement joins TRBV5-6 to TRBJ2-7; TRBD2 aligns across 7 bases. V trimming: 4 bases; J trimming: 7 bases; junction bases outside the gene matches: 5. The CDR3 is 12 residues long. CDR1 is SGHDT, CDR2 YYEEEE, per germline. In nucleotides, the CDR3 is TGTGCCAGCAGCGTCGGGGGGAGAGAGCAGTACTTC. Its protein product is CASSVGGREQYF.

Regarding this clone: The sample contains more than one DNA sequence encoding this CDR3. V usage is TRBV7-2 and J usage is TRBJ2-3; TRBD2 matches 7 bases. Germline CDR1 reads SGHTA; CDR2 reads FQGNSA. The ends lost 5 bases at V and 6 bases at J; junction bases unmatched: 11. The CDR3 sequence is 15 residues long. The CDR3 protein is CASSGSGDYRDTQYF. The CDR3 DNA reads TGTGCCAGCAGCGGGAGCGGGGATTATAGGGATACGCAGTATTTT. The whole variable domain, remainder taken from reference TRBV7-2 and TRBJ2-3, is GAGVSQSPSNKVTEKGKDVELRCDPISGHTALYWYRQSLGQGLEFLIYFQGNSAPDKSGLPSDRFSAERTGGSVSTLTIQRTQQEDSAVYLCASSGSGDYRDTQYFGPGTRLTVL.

The CDR3 loop is CAISERAGGPTDTQYF. CDR3 bases: TGTGCCATCAGTGAGCGGGCGGGGGGCCCCACAGATACGCAGTATTTT. J is TRBJ2-3 and V is TRBV10-3; TRBD2 agrees at 8 bases. Unmatched junction bases numbered 6, after V lost 2 bases and J lost 2 bases. Germline values: CDR1 ENHRY, CDR2 SYGVKD. The CDR3 is 16 residues long.

This chain joins TRBV11-3 and TRBJ1-5; maybe TRBD1 (5 bases). The CDR3 totals 15 residues. V was cut by 0 bases and J by 2 bases, with 8 bases left in between. CDR1 and CDR2 from the germline V gene are SGHNT and YENEEA. The CDR3 DNA sequence: TGTGCCAGCAGCTTAGAGGGACTGGGCAATCAGCCCCAGCATTTT. Amino acid sequence: CASSLEGLGNQPQHF.